This T cell receptor (beta chain) was captured by sequencing in a study of identical twins. Study-wide findings and caveats: Within cord blood, abundant beta clonotypes carried fewer insertions, but memory repertoires showed no such trend. Conclusions relied on cross-sectional statistical analysis, not following the same donors.

A note on this clonotype: Its specificity is unknown.

Template switching added a universal primer site; cDNA carried unique molecular identifiers. TCRdb recomputed calls from the 5' RACE reads with MiXCR, one row per CDR3 protein. The repertoire has about 810,000 distinct CDR3 sequences, roughly an eighth of them found once; the top ten carry around 1.6%. CDR3 size: 16 residues. CDR1 and CDR2 (germline): LNHNV, YYDKDF (reference sequence). The V and J ends lost 1 base and 0 bases respectively, with 10 bases between them. These data are also associated with another study on yellow fever vaccine responses in identical twins. From that study: As reported, the vaccine T cell response of twins seemed partly convergent and partly personalized.

Sample: PBMCs. This chain links TRBV15 with TRBJ2-1; D tentatively fits TRBD1 or TRBD2 (5 bases each). The clonotype comes from a woman aged 18-29 years in good health. CDR3 region: CATSRVWGSSYNEQFF. The CDR3 bases are TGTGCCACCAGCAGAGTATGGGGGAGCTCCTACAATGAGCAGTTCTTC.